These 25 T cell receptor beta chains were all obtained from the same sample, sequenced in a study of CD8 T cells in ankylosing spondylitis. Points from the study as a whole: It appeared that ankylosing spondylitis blood was characterized by a TCR beta motif of several highly homologous variants.

MiXCR, run by TCRdb on the 5' RACE reads, gives a single entry per CDR3 protein. This repertoire shows a few hundred thousand distinct CDR3 sequences, roughly a sixth found once; its top ten account for over 1%. No antigen has been identified for these receptors. The material sequenced was blood, either unsorted or a sorted T cell fraction (not recorded which). Every receptor here comes from a male donor with ankylosing spondylitis.

This clonotype showed up just a few times. This rearrangement joins TRBV10-3 to TRBJ2-7; the match to TRBD2 covers 13 bases. The CDR3 loop spans 16 amino acids. The V segment lost 6 bases and the J segment 2 bases; nucleotides outside the gene matches: 7. CDR1 ENHRY and CDR2 SYGVKD come from the germline V gene. CDR3: CAIRRTSGSVTYEQYF. The CDR3 coding sequence is TGTGCCATCAGACGGACTAGCGGGAGTGTAACCTACGAGCAGTACTTC.

This clonotype has at least ten counts. J is TRBJ2-1 and V is TRBV12-3 or TRBV12-4, with 7 bases matching TRBD2. This CDR3 is built from 14 residues. V was clipped by 3 bases and J by 2 bases; unmatched bases: 1. The CDR3 DNA reads as TGTGCCAGCAGTTTCGGGGGGACCTACAATGAGCAGTTCTTC. Translation gives CASSFGGTYNEQFF.

A few counts support this clonotype. The chain joins TRBV9 to TRBJ1-1; 7 bases line up with TRBD1. This CDR3 has 17 amino acids. With 0 bases clipped from V and 5 bases from J, the junction kept 13 bases outside the gene matches. Germline V lookup: CDR1 SGDLS, CDR2 YYNGEE. CDR3 DNA: TGTGCCAGCAGCGTAGGTGGGGGAGGACTACAGGGGACTGAAGCTTTCTTT. Amino acids: CASSVGGGGLQGTEAFF. The full variable domain, with the rest looked up from reference TRBV9 and TRBJ1-1, is DSGVTQTPKHLITATGQRVTLRCSPRSGDLSVYWYQQSLDQGLQFLIQYYNGEERAKGNILERFSAQQFPDLHSELNLSSLELGDSALYFCASSVGGGGLQGTEAFFGQGTRLTVV.

This clonotype was picked up many times. CDR3 in amino acids: CASSGDTGELFF. CDR3 in DNA: TGTGCCAGCAGTGGGGACACCGGGGAGCTGTTTTTT. This chain joins TRBV2 and TRBJ2-2, with unresolved D. From germline, CDR1 is SNHLY and CDR2 FYNNEI. The ends were cut back, 4 bases at V and 3 bases at J, with 3 bases in the middle. The CDR3 is made up of 12 amino acids.

The V and J genes are TRBV20-1 and TRBJ2-2; D is unclear. From germline, CDR1 is DFQATT and CDR2 SNEGSKA (reference sequence). V was shortened by 5 bases and J by 6 bases, with 10 bases between the two germline ends. CDR3 size: 12 residues. The chain's CDR3 is CSADRSSGELFF. The CDR3 coding sequence is TGCAGTGCTGACCGGAGCTCCGGGGAGCTGTTTTTT.

The chain combines TRBV9 with TRBJ2-5, with unresolved D. The CDR3 spans 14 residues. V lost 0 bases to trimming and J lost 4 bases, with 10 bases between them. Germline V lookup: CDR1 SGDLS, CDR2 YYNGEE. The CDR3 reads CASSVDPAAETQYF. The DNA for the CDR3 is TGTGCCAGCAGCGTAGATCCAGCAGCAGAGACCCAGTACTTC.

This clonotype was seen only a few times. The rearrangement links TRBV7-9 to TRBJ1-3; D call uncertain. Trimming pared 1 base from V and 2 bases from J, leaving 15 bases between. The V gene's germline CDR1 is SEHNR and CDR2 FQNEAQ (reference sequence). The CDR3 extends over 17 amino acids. CDR3 protein: CASSLGTGDTPGNTIYF. The CDR3 nucleotides are TGTGCCAGCAGCTTAGGGACCGGTGATACCCCTGGAAACACCATATATTTT.

This clonotype turned up a few times. The chain employs TRBV4-3 and TRBJ1-6; D is possibly TRBD1 (6 bases). V gave up 5 bases and J gave up 10 bases, with 12 bases separating them. CDR1 LGHNA and CDR2 YSLEER come from the germline V gene. The CDR3 is made up of 13 amino acids. The CDR3 region has the DNA TGCGCCAGCAGCATACAGGGAGGATCACCCCTCCACTTT. Its translation: CASSIQGGSPLHF.

The chain employs TRBV7-2 and TRBJ2-2; D gene ambiguous. Germline CDR1 SGHTA, CDR2 FQGNSA. Trimming left V 3 bases short and J 8 bases short, with 10 bases between. The CDR3 runs to 13 residues. This CDR3 is CASSFNLAGELFF. CDR3 coding DNA: TGTGCCAGCAGCTTTAACCTGGCGGGGGAGCTGTTTTTT.

This clonotype showed up many times. The chain carries TRBV12-3 or TRBV12-4 and TRBJ2-2; D ambiguous. Trimming stripped 2 bases from V and 6 bases from J, with 4 bases between. This CDR3 comprises 12 residues. CDR3 DNA sequence: TGTGCCAGCAGTTTAATTCCCGGGGAGCTGTTTTTT. This gives the protein CASSLIPGELFF.

CDR3 DNA: TGTGCCAGCAGCTCATCCGGGACGCACACAGATACGCAGTATTTT. This codes for CASSSSGTHTDTQYF. V gene TRBV7-8 combines with J gene TRBJ2-3; the D call may be TRBD1 or TRBD2 (5 bases each). CDR1 is SGHVS and CDR2 is FQNEAQ in the germline V gene. The CDR3 has 15 amino acids. Trimming removed 4 bases at V and 2 bases at J, with 13 bases between. Full variable domain (outside the CDR3, taken from reference TRBV7-8 and TRBJ2-3): GAGVSQSPRYKVAKRGQDVALRCDPISGHVSLFWYQQALGQGPEFLTYFQNEAQLDKSGLPSDRFFAERPEGSVSTLKIQRTQQEDSAVYLCASSSSGTHTDTQYFGPGTRLTVL.

The chain combines TRBV20-1 with TRBJ1-1; D gene ambiguous. This CDR3 has 14 amino acids. Per germline, CDR1 DFQATT and CDR2 SNEGSKA (reference sequence). The V end was cut by 3 bases, the J end by 4 bases, with 15 bases between. CDR3 protein: CSASSGSLGTEAFF. The DNA for the CDR3 is TGCAGTGCTAGCTCCGGGTCCCTTGGCACTGAAGCTTTCTTT.

The gene calls are TRBV20-1 and TRBJ2-1, with a tentative D call TRBD2 (6 bases). Germline V gives CDR1 DFQATT, CDR2 SNEGSKA (reference sequence). Deletions cut 5 bases from V and 0 bases from J, with 17 bases between. This CDR3 contains 16 residues. The CDR3, as DNA: TGCAGTGCTCGCCCGGGACTCAAAGTCTCCTACAATGAGCAGTTCTTC. Translating gives CSARPGLKVSYNEQFF.

This clonotype was observed a few times. The V call is TRBV3-1, the J call TRBJ2-7; D is perhaps TRBD2 (5 bases). Trimming removed 0 bases at V and 3 bases at J, with 9 bases between. The CDR3 covers 14 residues. Germline lookup yields CDR1 LGHDT and CDR2 YNNKEL (reference sequence). CDR3 in DNA: TGTGCCAGCAGCCAAGATCCCGGGGACTACGAGCAGTACTTC. It codes for CASSQDPGDYEQYF.

The chain carries TRBV12-3 or TRBV12-4 and TRBJ2-5; maybe TRBD2 (5 bases). The V end lost 6 bases, the J end lost 5 bases, and 13 bases lay between the germline ends. This CDR3 region has 13 residues. The CDR3 loop reads CASRANPGETQYF. CDR3 DNA sequence: TGTGCCAGCAGGGCCAACCCGGGGGAGACCCAGTACTTC.

The CDR3 region is CASSLTSGIPDTQYF. CDR3 coding DNA: TGCGCCAGCAGCTTGACTAGCGGGATCCCAGATACGCAGTATTTT. The rearrangement links TRBV5-1 to TRBJ2-3; 10 bases fit TRBD2. This CDR3 comprises 15 residues. Germline CDR1 reads SGHRS; CDR2 reads YFSETQ. V lost 1 base and J lost 4; bases outside the gene matches: 3. Full variable domain (rest looked up from reference TRBV5-1 and TRBJ2-3): KAGVTQTPRYLIKTRGQQVTLSCSPISGHRSVSWYQQTPGQGLQFLFEYFSETQRNKGNFPGRFSGRQFSNSRSEMNVSTLELGDSALYLCASSLTSGIPDTQYFGPGTRLTVL.

This clonotype was seen a few times. CDR3 loop: CASRGAPTRAGGYTF. DNA of the CDR3: TGTGCCAGCAGAGGGGCCCCGACAAGAGCGGGGGGCTACACCTTC. V gene TRBV2 combines with J gene TRBJ1-2; TRBD1 might be the D (5 bases). V lost 6 bases and J 8 bases, leaving 22 bases between the germline ends. The V gene's germline CDR1 is SNHLY and CDR2 FYNNEI. CDR3 size: 15 residues.

This clonotype was detected many times. This rearrangement joins TRBV29-1 to TRBJ1-1; 8 bases are a match to TRBD1. The CDR3 consists of 13 residues. Germline CDR1 is SQVTM and CDR2 is ANQGSEA. The V segment lost 4 bases and the J segment 10 bases; nucleotides outside the gene matches: 11. CDR3 DNA sequence: TGCAGCGTTGCCAGTCTTGGACAGGGTCTAGCTTTCTTT. Amino acids: CSVASLGQGLAFF.

In the case of this clonotype: At one of its ends the junction is not consistent with the germline gene, which may arise from a read error. The chain combines TRBV2 with TRBJ2-1; D might be TRBD2 (5 bases). The CDR3 contains 12 residues. In germline, CDR1 is SNHLY, CDR2 FYNNEI. In DNA form, the CDR3 reads TGTGCCAGCAGTCCCACGGGATTCCATGCCGGCTTC. This sequence encodes CASSPTGFHAGF.

This clonotype appeared a few times. This chain links TRBV20-1 with TRBJ1-2; D remains unclear. V lost 6 bases and J lost 5, with 13 bases in between. Germline V gene data show CDR1 as DFQATT and CDR2 as SNEGSKA (reference sequence). The CDR3 totals 12 residues. The CDR3 DNA is TGCAGTGCCTCACCTGATGTGTATGGCTACACCTTC. Translation gives CSASPDVYGYTF.

The rearrangement uses TRBV7-8 and TRBJ2-1; TRBD2 aligns across 10 bases. The J segment lost 6 bases and the V segment lost 1 base, leaving 3 bases of the junction unmatched. CDR1 is SGHVS and CDR2 is FQNEAQ in the germline V gene. This CDR3 is 15 amino acids long. The DNA of the CDR3 is TGTGCCAGCAGCTTAGAGGGACTAGCGATCAATGAGCAGTTCTTC. This codes for CASSLEGLAINEQFF.

This clonotype was seen a few times. The chain recombines TRBV12-3 or TRBV12-4 with TRBJ2-1; D gene unclear. The V and J ends lost 7 bases and 7 bases respectively, with 14 bases between them. CDR3 length: 13 residues. The CDR3 reads CASTDSRRNEQFF. CDR3 nucleotide sequence: TGTGCCAGCACCGACTCACGTCGTAATGAGCAGTTCTTC.

Regarding this clonotype: The junction departs from the called germline gene at one end, perhaps through a read error. This chain connects TRBV2 to TRBJ1-2, with D unclear. The CDR3 has 11 residues. Germline assignment: CDR1 SNHLY and CDR2 FYNNEI. In nucleotides, the CDR3 is TGTGCCAGCAGTGACCCCGGGCTCCCCAATTTC. Its protein product is CASSDPGLPNF.

This clonotype came up a few times. The V call is TRBV20-1, the J call TRBJ2-1; TRBD2 aligns across 12 bases. The CDR3 totals 14 residues. V was clipped by 5 bases and J by 2 bases; unmatched bases: 1. Germline V gene lookup returns CDR1 DFQATT and CDR2 SNEGSKA (reference sequence). CDR3: CSASSGRAYNEQFF. The CDR3 bases are TGCAGTGCTTCTAGCGGGAGGGCCTACAATGAGCAGTTCTTC.

The gene calls are TRBV5-4 and TRBJ2-1; D is uncertain. The CDR3 contains 12 residues. V lost 3 bases and J lost 6, with 7 bases in between. Germline V lookup: CDR1 SGHNT, CDR2 YYREEE (reference sequence). The CDR3 nucleotides read TGTGCCAGCAGCTACCTAGGCAATGAGCAGTTCTTC. Amino acids: CASSYLGNEQFF.